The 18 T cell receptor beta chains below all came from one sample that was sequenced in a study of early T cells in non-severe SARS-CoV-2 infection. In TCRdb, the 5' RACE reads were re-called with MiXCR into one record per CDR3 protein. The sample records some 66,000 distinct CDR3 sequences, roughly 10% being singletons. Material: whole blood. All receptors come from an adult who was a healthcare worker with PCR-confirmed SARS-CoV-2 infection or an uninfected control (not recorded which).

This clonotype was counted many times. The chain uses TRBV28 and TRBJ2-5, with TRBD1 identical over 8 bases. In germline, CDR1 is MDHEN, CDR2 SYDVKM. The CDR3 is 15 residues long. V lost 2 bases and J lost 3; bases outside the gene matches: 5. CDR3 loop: CASSLPGGIEETQYF. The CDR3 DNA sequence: TGTGCCAGCAGTTTACCAGGGGGCATTGAAGAGACCCAGTACTTC.

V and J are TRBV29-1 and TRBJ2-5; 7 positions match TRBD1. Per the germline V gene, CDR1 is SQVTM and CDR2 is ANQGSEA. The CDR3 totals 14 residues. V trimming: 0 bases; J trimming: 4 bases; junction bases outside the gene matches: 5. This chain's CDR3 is CSVEDLSGGETQYF. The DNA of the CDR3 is TGCAGCGTTGAAGATCTTTCAGGGGGAGAGACCCAGTACTTC. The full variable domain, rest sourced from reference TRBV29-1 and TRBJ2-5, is SAVISQKPSRDICQRGTSLTIQCQVDSQVTMMFWYRQQPGQSLTLIATANQGSEATYESGFVIDKFPISRPNLTFSTLTVSNMSPEDSSIYLCSVEDLSGGETQYFGPGTRLLVL.

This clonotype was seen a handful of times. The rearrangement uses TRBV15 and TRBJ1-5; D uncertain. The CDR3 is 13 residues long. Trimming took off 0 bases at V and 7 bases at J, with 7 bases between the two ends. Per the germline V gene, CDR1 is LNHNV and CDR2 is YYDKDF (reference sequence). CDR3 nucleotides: TGTGCCACCAGCAGAGATCTCTTGCAGCCCCAGCATTTT. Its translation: CATSRDLLQPQHF.

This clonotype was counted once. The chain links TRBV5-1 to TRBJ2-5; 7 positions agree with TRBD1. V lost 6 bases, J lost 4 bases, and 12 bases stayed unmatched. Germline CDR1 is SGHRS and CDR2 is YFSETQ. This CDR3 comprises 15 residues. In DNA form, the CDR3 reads TGCGCCAGCACGGTGTCACAGGGGTTGGTAGAGACCCAGTACTTC. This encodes CASTVSQGLVETQYF.

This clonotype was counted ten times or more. The CDR3: CSASPLAGSGRSSYEQYF. The CDR3 DNA sequence: TGCAGTGCTTCCCCCCTAGCGGGATCCGGTAGGTCCTCCTACGAGCAGTACTTC. The V call is TRBV20-1, the J call TRBJ2-7; TRBD2 matches at 9 bases. Germline V gives CDR1 DFQATT, CDR2 SNEGSKA (reference sequence). The CDR3 length is 18 residues. Trimming at V came to 5 bases and at J to 0 bases, leaving 17 bases not matched to a gene.

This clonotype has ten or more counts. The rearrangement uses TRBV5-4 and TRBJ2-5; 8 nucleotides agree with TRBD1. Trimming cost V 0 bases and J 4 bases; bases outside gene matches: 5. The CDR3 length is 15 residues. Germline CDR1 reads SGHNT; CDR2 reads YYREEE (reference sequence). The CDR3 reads CASSLAGRGRETQYF. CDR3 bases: TGTGCCAGCAGCTTGGCCGGCAGGGGGCGAGAGACCCAGTACTTC. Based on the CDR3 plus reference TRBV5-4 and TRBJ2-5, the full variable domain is ETGVTQSPTHLIKTRGQQVTLRCSSQSGHNTVSWYQQALGQGPQFIFQYYREEENGRGNFPPRFSGLQFPNYSSELNVNALELDDSALYLCASSLAGRGRETQYFGPGTRLLVL.

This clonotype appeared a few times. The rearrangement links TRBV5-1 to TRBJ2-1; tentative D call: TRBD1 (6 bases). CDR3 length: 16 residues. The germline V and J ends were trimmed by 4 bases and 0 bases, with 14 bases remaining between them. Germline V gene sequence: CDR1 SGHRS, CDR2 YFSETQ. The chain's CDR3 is CASSPDPGVSYNEQFF. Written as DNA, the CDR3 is TGCGCCAGCAGCCCGGACCCAGGGGTCTCCTACAATGAGCAGTTCTTC. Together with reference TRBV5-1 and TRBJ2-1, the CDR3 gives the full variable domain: KAGVTQTPRYLIKTRGQQVTLSCSPISGHRSVSWYQQTPGQGLQFLFEYFSETQRNKGNFPGRFSGRQFSNSRSEMNVSTLELGDSALYLCASSPDPGVSYNEQFFGPGTRLTVL.

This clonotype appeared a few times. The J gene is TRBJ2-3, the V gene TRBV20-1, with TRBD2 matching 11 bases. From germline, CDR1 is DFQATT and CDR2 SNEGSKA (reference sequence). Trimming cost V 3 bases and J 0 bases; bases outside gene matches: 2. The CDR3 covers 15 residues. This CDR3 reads CSARTSGDSTDTQYF. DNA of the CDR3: TGCAGTGCTAGGACTAGCGGGGATAGCACAGATACGCAGTATTTT.

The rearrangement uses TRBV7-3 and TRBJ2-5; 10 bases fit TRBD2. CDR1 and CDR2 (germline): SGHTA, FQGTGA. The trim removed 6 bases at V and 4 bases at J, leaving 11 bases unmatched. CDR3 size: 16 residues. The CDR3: CASSRYGSGRGETQYF. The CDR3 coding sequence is TGTGCCAGCAGTCGATATGGGAGCGGGAGGGGAGAGACCCAGTACTTC.

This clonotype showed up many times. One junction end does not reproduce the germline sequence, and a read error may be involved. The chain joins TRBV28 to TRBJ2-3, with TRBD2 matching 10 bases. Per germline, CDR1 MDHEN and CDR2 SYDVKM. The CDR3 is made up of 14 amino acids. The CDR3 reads CASSLRLAGEGRNF. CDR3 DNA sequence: TGTGCCAGCAGTTTGAGGCTAGCGGGAGAAGGCCGGAATTTT.

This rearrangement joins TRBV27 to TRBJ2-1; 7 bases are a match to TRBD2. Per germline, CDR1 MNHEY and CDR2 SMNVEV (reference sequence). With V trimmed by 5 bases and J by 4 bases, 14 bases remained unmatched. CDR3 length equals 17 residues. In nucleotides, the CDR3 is TGTGCCAGCAGTACTCCCACGGCGGGAGCCCCTTACAATGAGCAGTTCTTC. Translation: CASSTPTAGAPYNEQFF.

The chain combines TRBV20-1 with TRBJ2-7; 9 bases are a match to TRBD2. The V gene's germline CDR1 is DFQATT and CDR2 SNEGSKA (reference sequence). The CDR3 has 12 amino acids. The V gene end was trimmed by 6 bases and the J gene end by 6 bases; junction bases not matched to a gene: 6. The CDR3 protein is CSALSGRGEQYF. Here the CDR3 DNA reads TGCAGTGCACTTAGCGGGAGAGGCGAGCAGTACTTC.

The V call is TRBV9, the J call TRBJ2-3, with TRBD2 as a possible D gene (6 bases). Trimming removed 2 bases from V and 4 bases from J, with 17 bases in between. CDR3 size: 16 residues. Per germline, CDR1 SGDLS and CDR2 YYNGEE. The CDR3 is CASSVEGLGHPDTQYF. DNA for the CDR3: TGTGCCAGCAGCGTGGAGGGATTAGGACACCCAGATACGCAGTATTTT. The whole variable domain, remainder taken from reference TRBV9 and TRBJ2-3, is DSGVTQTPKHLITATGQRVTLRCSPRSGDLSVYWYQQSLDQGLQFLIQYYNGEERAKGNILERFSAQQFPDLHSELNLSSLELGDSALYFCASSVEGLGHPDTQYFGPGTRLTVL.

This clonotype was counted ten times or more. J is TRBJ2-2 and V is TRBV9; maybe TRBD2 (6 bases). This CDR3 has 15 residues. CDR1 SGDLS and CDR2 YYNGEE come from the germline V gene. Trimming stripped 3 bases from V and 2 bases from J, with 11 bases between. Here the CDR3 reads CASSGGLTNTGELFF. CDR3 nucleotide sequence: TGTGCCAGCAGCGGCGGACTAACCAACACCGGGGAGCTGTTTTTT.

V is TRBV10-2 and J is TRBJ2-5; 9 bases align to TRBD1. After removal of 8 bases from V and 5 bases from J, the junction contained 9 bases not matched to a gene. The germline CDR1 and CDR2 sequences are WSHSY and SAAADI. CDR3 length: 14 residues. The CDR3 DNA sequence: TGCGCCAGCGGGGCGAACAGGGGGCAGGAGACCCAGTACTTC. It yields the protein CASGANRGQETQYF.

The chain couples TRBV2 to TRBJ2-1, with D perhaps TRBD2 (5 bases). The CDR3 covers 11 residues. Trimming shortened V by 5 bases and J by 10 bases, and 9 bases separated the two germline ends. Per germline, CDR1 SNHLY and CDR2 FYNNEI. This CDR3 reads CASSLASEQFF. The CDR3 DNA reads TGTGCCAGCAGTCTAGCATCCGAGCAGTTCTTC.

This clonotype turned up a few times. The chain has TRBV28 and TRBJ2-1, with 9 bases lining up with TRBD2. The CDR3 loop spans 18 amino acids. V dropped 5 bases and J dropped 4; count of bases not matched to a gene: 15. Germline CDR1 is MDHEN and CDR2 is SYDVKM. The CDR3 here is CASSPRSSGSHGYNEQFF. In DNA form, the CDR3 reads TGTGCCAGCAGTCCCCGTAGTAGCGGGAGTCACGGGTACAATGAGCAGTTCTTC.

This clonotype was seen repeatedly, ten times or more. The DNA of the CDR3 is TGTGCCAGCAGCTTAGGAGCGGGGCTCGATGAGCAGTTCTTC. This sequence encodes CASSLGAGLDEQFF. This sequence joins TRBV7-9 and TRBJ2-1, with 7 bases lining up with TRBD2. The CDR3 runs to 14 residues. Trimming took 1 base from V and 8 from J; bases not matched to a gene: 5. Germline V gene sequence: CDR1 SEHNR, CDR2 FQNEAQ (reference sequence).